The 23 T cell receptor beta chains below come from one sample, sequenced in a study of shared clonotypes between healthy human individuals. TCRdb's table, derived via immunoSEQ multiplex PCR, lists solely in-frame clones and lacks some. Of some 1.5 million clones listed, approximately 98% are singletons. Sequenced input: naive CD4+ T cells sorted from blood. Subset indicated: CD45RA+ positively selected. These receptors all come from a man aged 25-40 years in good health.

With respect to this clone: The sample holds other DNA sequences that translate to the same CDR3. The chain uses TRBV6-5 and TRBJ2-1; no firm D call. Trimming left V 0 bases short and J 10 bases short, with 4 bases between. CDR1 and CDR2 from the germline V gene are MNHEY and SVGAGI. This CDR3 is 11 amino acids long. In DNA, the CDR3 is TGTGCCAGCAGTTACTCGAACGAGCAGTTCTTC. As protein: CASSYSNEQFF.

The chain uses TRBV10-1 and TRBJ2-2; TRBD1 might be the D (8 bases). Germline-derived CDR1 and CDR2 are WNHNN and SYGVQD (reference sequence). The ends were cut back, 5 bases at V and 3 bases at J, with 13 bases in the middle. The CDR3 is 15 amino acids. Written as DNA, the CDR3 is TGCGCCAGCAGTCGGGAGGACAGGGACACCGGGGAGCTGTTTTTT. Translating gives CASSREDRDTGELFF.

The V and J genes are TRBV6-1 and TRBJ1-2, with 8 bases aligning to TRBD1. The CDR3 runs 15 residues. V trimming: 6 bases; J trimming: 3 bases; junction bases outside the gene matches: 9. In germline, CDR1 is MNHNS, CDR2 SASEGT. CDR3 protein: CASRKQGVTHYGYTF. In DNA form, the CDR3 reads TGTGCCAGCAGGAAACAGGGGGTGACCCACTATGGCTACACCTTC.

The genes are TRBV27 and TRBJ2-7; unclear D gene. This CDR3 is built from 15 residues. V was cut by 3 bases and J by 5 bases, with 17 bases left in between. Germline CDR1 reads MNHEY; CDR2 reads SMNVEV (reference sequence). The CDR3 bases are TGTGCCAGCAGTTTGCTCACGGGCCGAAGAAACGAGCAGTACTTC. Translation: CASSLLTGRRNEQYF.

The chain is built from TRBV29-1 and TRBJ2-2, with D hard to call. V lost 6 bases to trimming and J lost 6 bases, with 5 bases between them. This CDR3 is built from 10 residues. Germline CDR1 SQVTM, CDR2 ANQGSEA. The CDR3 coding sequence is TGCAGCGTGAGTGCCGGGGAGCTGTTTTTT. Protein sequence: CSVSAGELFF.

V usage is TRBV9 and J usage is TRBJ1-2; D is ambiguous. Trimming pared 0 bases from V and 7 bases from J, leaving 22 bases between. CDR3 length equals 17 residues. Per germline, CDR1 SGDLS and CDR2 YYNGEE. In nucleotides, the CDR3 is TGTGCCAGCAGCGTAGCCTCGAGGGTAGGAATTGTGAGTGGCTACACCTTC. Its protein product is CASSVASRVGIVSGYTF.

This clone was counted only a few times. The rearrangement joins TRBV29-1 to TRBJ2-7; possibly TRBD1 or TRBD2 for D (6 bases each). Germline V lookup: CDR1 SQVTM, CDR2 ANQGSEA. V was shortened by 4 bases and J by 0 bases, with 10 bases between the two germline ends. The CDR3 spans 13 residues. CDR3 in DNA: TGCAGCGTTGCGGGGGCGAGCTCCTACGAGCAGTACTTC. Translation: CSVAGASSYEQYF.

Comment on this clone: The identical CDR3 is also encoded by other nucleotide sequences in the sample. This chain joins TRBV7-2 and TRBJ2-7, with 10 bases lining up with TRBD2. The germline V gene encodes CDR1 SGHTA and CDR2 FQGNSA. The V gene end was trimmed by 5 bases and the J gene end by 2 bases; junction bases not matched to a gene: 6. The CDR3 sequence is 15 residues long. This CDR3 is CASSPRLAGTYEQYF. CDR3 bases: TGTGCCAGCAGCCCAAGACTAGCGGGTACCTACGAGCAGTACTTC. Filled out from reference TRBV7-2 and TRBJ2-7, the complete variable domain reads GAGVSQSPSNKVTEKGKDVELRCDPISGHTALYWYRQSLGQGLEFLIYFQGNSAPDKSGLPSDRFSAERTGGSVSTLTIQRTQQEDSAVYLCASSPRLAGTYEQYFGPGTRLTVT.

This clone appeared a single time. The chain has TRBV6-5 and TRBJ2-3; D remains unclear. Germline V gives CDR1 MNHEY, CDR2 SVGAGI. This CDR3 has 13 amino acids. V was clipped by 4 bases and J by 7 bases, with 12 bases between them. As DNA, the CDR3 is TGTGCCAGCAGTTTAGCTCCCGGATATACGCAGTATTTT. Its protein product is CASSLAPGYTQYF.

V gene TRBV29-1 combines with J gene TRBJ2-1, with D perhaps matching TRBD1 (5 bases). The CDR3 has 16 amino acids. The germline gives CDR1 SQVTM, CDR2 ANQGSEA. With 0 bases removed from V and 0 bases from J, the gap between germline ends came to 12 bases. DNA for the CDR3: TGCAGCGTTGAAGATCAGGGCCCGAGCTCCTACAATGAGCAGTTCTTC. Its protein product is CSVEDQGPSSYNEQFF.

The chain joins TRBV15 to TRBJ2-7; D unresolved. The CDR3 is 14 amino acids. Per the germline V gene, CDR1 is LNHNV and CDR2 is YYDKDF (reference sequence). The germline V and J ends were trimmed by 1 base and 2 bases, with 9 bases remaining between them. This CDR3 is CATSRGGSPYEQYF. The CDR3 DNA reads TGTGCCACCAGCAGAGGTGGCAGCCCCTACGAGCAGTACTTC.

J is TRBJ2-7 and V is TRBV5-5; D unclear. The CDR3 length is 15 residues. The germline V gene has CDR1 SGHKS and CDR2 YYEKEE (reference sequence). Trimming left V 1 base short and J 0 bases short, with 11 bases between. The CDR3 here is CASSLSVTYSYEQYF. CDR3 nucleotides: TGTGCCAGCAGCTTGTCGGTGACATACTCCTACGAGCAGTACTTC.

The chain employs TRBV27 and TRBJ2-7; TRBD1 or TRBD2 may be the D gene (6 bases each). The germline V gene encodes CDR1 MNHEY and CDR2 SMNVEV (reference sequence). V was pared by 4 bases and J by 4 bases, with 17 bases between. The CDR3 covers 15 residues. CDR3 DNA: TGTGCCAGCAGTTCCTCAGGGGCGCGGGGATACGAGCAGTACTTC. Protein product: CASSSSGARGYEQYF.

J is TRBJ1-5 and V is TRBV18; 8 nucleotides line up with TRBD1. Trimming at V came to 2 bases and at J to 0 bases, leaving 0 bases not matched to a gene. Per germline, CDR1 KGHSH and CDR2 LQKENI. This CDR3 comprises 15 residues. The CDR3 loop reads CASSPGTGSNQPQHF. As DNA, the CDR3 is TGTGCCAGCTCACCAGGGACAGGTAGCAATCAGCCCCAGCATTTT.

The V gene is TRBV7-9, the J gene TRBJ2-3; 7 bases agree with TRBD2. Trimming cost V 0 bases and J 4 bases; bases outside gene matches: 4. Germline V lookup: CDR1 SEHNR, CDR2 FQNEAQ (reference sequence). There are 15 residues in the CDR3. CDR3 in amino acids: CASSLAGGFADTQYF. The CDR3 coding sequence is TGTGCCAGCAGCTTAGCGGGAGGGTTCGCAGATACGCAGTATTTT.

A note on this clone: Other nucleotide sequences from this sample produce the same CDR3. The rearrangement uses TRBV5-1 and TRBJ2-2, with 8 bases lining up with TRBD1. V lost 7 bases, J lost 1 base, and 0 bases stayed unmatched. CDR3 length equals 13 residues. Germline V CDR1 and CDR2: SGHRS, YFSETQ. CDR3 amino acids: CASGQGNTGELFF. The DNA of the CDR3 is TGCGCCAGCGGACAGGGGAACACCGGGGAGCTGTTTTTT. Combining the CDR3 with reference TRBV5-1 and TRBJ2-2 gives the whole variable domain KAGVTQTPRYLIKTRGQQVTLSCSPISGHRSVSWYQQTPGQGLQFLFEYFSETQRNKGNFPGRFSGRQFSNSRSEMNVSTLELGDSALYLCASGQGNTGELFFGEGSRLTVL.

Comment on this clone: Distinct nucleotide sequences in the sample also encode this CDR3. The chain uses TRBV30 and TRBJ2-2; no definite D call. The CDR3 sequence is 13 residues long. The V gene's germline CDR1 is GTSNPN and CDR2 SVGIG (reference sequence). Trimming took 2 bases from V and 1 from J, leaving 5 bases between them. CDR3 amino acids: CAWSPLNTGELFF. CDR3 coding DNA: TGTGCCTGGAGTCCCTTGAACACCGGGGAGCTGTTTTTT. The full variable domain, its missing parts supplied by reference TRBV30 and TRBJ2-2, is SQTIHQWPATLVQPVGSPLSLECTVEGTSNPNLYWYRQAAGRGLQLLFYSVGIGQISSEVPQNLSASRPQDRQFILSSKKLLLSDSGFYLCAWSPLNTGELFFGEGSRLTVL.

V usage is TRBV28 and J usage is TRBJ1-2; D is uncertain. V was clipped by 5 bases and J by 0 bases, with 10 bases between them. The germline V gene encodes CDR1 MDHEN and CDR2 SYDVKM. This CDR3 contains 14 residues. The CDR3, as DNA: TGTGCCAGCAGTACTGGGAGTGCTAACTATGGCTACACCTTC. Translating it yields CASSTGSANYGYTF.

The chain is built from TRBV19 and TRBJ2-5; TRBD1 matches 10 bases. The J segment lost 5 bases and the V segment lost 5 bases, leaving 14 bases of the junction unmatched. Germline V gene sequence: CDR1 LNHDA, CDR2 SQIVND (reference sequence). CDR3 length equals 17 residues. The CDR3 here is CASSVSLPGQGIETQYF. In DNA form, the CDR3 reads TGTGCCAGTAGTGTATCCCTCCCGGGACAGGGGATTGAGACCCAGTACTTC.

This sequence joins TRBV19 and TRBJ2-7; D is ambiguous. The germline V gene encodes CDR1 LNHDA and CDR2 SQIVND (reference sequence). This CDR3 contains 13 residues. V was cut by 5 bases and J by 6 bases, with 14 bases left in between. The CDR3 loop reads CASSRAETLEQYF. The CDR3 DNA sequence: TGTGCCAGTAGTCGAGCAGAAACCCTCGAGCAGTACTTC.

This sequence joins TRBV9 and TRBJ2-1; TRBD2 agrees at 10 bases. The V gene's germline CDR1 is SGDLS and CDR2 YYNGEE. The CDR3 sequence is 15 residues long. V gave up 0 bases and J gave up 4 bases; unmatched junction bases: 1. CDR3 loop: CASSVETSGYNEQFF. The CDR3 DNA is TGTGCCAGCAGCGTAGAGACTAGCGGGTACAATGAGCAGTTCTTC. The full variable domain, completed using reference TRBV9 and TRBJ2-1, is DSGVTQTPKHLITATGQRVTLRCSPRSGDLSVYWYQQSLDQGLQFLIQYYNGEERAKGNILERFSAQQFPDLHSELNLSSLELGDSALYFCASSVETSGYNEQFFGPGTRLTVL.

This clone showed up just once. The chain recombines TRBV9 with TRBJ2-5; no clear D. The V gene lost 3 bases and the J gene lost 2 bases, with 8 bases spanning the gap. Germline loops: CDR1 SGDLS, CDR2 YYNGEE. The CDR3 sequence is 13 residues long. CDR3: CASSGSSQETQYF. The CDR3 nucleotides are TGTGCCAGCAGCGGCAGTAGTCAAGAGACCCAGTACTTC.

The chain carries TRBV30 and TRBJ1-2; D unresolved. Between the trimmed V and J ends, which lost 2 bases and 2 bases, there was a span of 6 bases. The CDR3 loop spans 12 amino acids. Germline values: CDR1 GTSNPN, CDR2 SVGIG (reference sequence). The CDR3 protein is CAWSYGNYGYTF. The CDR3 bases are TGTGCCTGGAGTTACGGAAACTATGGCTACACCTTC.